Sequencing of this T cell receptor beta chain was carried out in a study of T cell repertoires in cytomegalovirus infection. Study context: Both a matching HLA type and CMV infection were indicated by public TCR beta signatures. Study-level findings and limits: Adding up the frequency of public TCR beta families identified people who carried CMV plus the relevant HLA. CMV-specific HLA-C-restricted TCR beta clonotypes dominated the ex vivo response.

The CDR3 is made up of 16 amino acids. V was clipped by 5 bases and J by 2 bases, with 18 bases between them. A word on this clonotype: As yet, its antigen is unknown.

TCRdb fed the reads into MiXCR, producing one record per CDR3 protein. The sample includes about 530,000 distinct CDR3 sequences, less than 30% of them seen just once. The receptor was isolated from a human donor in good health (CMV status not recorded). Some clones in this sample may be carry-over from other donors' samples. This chain connects TRBV12-3 or TRBV12-4 to TRBJ2-5; a possible D gene is TRBD1 (6 bases). The sample comprised PBMCs. As DNA, the CDR3 is TGTGCCAGCAGTCTGCCGGGACACCGCAAACAAGAGACCCAGTACTTC. Protein sequence: CASSLPGHRKQETQYF.